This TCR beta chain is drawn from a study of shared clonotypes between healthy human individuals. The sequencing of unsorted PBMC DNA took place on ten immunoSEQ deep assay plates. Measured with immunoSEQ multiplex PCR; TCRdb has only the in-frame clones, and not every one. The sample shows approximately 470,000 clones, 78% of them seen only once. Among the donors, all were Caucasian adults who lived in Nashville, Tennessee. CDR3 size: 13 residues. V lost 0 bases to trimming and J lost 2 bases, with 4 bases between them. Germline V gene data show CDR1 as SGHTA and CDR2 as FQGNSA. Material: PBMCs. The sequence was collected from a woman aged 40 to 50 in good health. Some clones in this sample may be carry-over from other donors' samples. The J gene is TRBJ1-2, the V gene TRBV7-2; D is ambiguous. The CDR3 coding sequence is TGTGCCAGCAGCTTAGCCCAGAACTATGGCTACACCTTC. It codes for CASSLAQNYGYTF.